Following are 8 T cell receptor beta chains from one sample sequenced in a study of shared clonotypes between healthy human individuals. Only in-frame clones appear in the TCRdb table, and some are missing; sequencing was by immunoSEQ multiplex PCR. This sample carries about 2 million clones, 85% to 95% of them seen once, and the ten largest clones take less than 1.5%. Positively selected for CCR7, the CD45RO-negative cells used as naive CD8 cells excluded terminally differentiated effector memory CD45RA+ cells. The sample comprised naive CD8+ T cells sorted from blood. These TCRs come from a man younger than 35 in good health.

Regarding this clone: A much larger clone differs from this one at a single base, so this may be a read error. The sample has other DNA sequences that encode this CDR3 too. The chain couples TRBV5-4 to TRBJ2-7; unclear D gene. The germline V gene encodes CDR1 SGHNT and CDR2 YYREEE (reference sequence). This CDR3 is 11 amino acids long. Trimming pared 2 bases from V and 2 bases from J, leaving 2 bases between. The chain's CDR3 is CASSLAYEQYF. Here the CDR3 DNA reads TGTGCCAGCAGCTTAGCCTACGAGCAGTACTTC.

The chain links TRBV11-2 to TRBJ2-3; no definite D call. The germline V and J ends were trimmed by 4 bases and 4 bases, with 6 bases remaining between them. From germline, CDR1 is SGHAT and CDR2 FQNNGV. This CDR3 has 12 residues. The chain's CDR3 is CASSSVADTQYF. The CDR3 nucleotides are TGTGCCAGCAGCTCGGTTGCAGATACGCAGTATTTT.

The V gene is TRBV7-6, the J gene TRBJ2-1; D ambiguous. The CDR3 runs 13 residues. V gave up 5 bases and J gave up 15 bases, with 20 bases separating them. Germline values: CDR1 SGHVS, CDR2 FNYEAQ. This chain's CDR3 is CASSPAGAHWAFF. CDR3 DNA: TGTGCCAGCAGCCCCGCCGGTGCTCACTGGGCGTTCTTC. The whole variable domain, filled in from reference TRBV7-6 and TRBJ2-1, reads GAGVSQSPRYKVTKRGQDVALRCDPISGHVSLYWYRQALGQGPEFLTYFNYEAQQDKSGLPNDRFSAERPEGSISTLTIQRTEQRDSAMYRCASSPAGAHWAFFGPGTRLTVL.

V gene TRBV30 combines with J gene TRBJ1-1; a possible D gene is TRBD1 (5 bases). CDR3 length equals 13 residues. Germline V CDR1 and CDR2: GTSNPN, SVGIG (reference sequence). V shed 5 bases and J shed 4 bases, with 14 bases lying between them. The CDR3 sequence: CAWGGRESTEAFF. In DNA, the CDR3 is TGTGCCTGGGGGGGGAGGGAAAGCACTGAAGCTTTCTTT.

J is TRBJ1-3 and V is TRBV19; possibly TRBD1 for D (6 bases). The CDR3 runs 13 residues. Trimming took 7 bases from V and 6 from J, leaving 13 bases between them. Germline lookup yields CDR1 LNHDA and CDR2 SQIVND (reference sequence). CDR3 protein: CASIEDSSNTIYF. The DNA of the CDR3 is TGTGCCAGTATCGAGGACAGCTCAAACACCATATATTTT.

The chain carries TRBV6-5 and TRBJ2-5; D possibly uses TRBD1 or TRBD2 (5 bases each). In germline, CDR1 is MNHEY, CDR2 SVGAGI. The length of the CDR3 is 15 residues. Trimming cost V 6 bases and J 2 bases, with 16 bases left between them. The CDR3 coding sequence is TGTGCCAGCAGCTTTCTCCGGGGACCGCAAGAGACCCAGTACTTC. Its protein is CASSFLRGPQETQYF.

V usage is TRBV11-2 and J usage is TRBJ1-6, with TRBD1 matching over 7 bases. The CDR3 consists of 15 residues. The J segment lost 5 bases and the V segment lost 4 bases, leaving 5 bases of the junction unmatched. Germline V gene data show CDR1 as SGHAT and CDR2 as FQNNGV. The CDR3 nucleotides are TGTGCCAGCAGCTCGGCTGGGACAGATAATTCACCCCTCCACTTT. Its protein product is CASSSAGTDNSPLHF.

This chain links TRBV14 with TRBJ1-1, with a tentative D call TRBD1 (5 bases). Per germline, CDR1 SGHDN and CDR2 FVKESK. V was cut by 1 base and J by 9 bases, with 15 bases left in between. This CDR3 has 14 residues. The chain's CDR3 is CASSQGYSQGQAFF. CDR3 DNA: TGTGCCAGCAGCCAAGGGTACAGTCAGGGCCAAGCTTTCTTT.